This is a list of T cell receptor beta chains from one sample in a study of read filtering for tumor transcriptome and immune sequencing. TCRdb processed the reads anew with MiXCR; each CDR3 protein has one entry. The sample records 45,000 to 55,000 distinct CDR3 sequences, around 20% being singletons. The sequencing input was a population of CD138-negative cells sorted from bone marrow. These receptors came from a donor at least 40 years old with multiple myeloma. CDR3s include the opening cysteine and the closing phenylalanine or tryptophan. Each record gives: V gene, D gene, clone size, J gene, CDR3 protein, CDR3 DNA. A D gene is named only where the DNA matches it firmly. For some rows the clone size is stated as once, few or many, or as a class when expanded; others skip it.

V: TRBV19
D: NA
size: NA
J: TRBJ2-1
CDR3: CASSIGGSGVGSYNEQFF
DNA: TGTGCCAGTAGTATAGGGGGTAGCGGAGTGGGGTCCTACAATGAGCAGTTCTTC

V: TRBV24-1
D: NA
size: few
J: TRBJ2-3
CDR3: CATSRSGSDTQYF
DNA: TGTGCCACCAGTCGGTCAGGATCAGATACGCAGTATTTT

V: TRBV18
D: TRBD1
size: NA
J: TRBJ1-3
CDR3: CASSRDRSSGNTTYF
DNA: TGTGCCAGCTCACGGGACAGGAGCTCTGGAAACACCACATATTTT

V: TRBV10-3
D: TRBD2
size: many
J: TRBJ2-3
CDR3: CAITDLAGADTQYF
DNA: TGTGCCATCACCGATCTAGCGGGGGCAGATACGCAGTATTTT

V: TRBV7-2
D: NA
size: many
J: TRBJ1-1
CDR3: CASNLKNTEAFF
DNA: TGTGCCAGCAACCTCAAGAACACTGAAGCTTTCTTT

V: TRBV29-1
D: NA
size: few
J: TRBJ2-4
CDR3: CSVRTREEAKNIQYF
DNA: TGCAGCGTTCGGACAAGGGAGGAGGCCAAAAACATTCAGTACTTC

V: TRBV5-1
D: NA
size: many
J: TRBJ2-6
CDR3: CASSFGGTGANVLTF
DNA: TGCGCCAGCAGCTTTGGGGGAACTGGGGCCAACGTCCTGACTTTC

V: TRBV4-1
D: TRBD2
size: medium-sized
J: TRBJ2-1
CDR3: CASSQDAYASGDNEQFF
DNA: TGCGCCAGCAGCCAAGACGCATACGCTAGCGGTGACAATGAGCAGTTCTTC

V: TRBV20-1
D: NA
size: many
J: TRBJ1-4
CDR3: CSAIDRTNEKLFF
DNA: TGCAGTGCTATTGACAGAACTAATGAAAAACTGTTTTTT

V: TRBV20-1
D: TRBD2
size: few
J: TRBJ2-5
CDR3: CSARDYSGWETQYF
DNA: TGCAGTGCTAGAGATTATAGCGGGTGGGAGACCCAGTACTTC

V: TRBV4-3
D: NA
size: many
J: TRBJ2-6
CDR3: CASSQVTTGANVLTF
DNA: TGCGCCAGCAGCCAAGTTACAACTGGGGCCAACGTCCTGACTTTC

V: TRBV7-9
D: NA
size: many
J: TRBJ2-4
CDR3: CASSTNQAKNIQYF
DNA: TGTGCCAGCAGCACAAACCAAGCCAAAAACATTCAGTACTTC

V: TRBV19
D: NA
size: few
J: TRBJ2-1
CDR3: CASSPWGNELNEQFF
DNA: TGTGCCAGTAGCCCTTGGGGAAACGAGTTGAATGAGCAGTTCTTC

V: TRBV5-1
D: TRBD2
size: many
J: TRBJ2-1
CDR3: CASRPGTSGSHEQFF
DNA: TGCGCCAGCAGGCCGGGAACTAGCGGGAGCCATGAGCAGTTCTTC

V: TRBV23-1
D: NA
size: many
J: TRBJ2-7
CDR3: CASSIRIQASPYEQYF
DNA: TGCGCCAGCAGTATCCGGATCCAAGCTTCGCCCTACGAGCAGTACTTC

V: TRBV7-2
D: NA
size: few
J: TRBJ1-2
CDR3: CASSLSTF
DNA: TGTGCCAGCAGCTTATCAACCTTC

V: TRBV30
D: NA
size: many
J: TRBJ1-4
CDR3: CASQGREKLFF
DNA: TGTGCCTCCCAGGGTAGGGAAAAACTGTTTTTT

V: TRBV7-9
D: NA
size: many
J: TRBJ2-1
CDR3: CASSLALSSSYNEQFF
DNA: TGTGCCAGCAGCTTAGCGTTGTCGAGCTCCTACAATGAGCAGTTCTTC

V: TRBV5-1
D: TRBD2
size: many
J: TRBJ2-1
CDR3: CASSQTPGTSMHEQFF
DNA: TGCGCCAGCAGCCAAACTCCCGGGACTAGCATGCATGAGCAGTTCTTC

V: TRBV7-2
D: NA
size: many
J: TRBJ2-2
CDR3: CASSLIADSLNTGELFF
DNA: TGTGCCAGCAGCTTAATCGCGGATTCCCTCAACACCGGGGAGCTGTTTTTT

V: TRBV29-1
D: TRBD2
size: many
J: TRBJ2-5
CDR3: CSAGLEETQYF
DNA: TGCAGCGCGGGACTAGAAGAGACCCAGTACTTC

V: TRBV30
D: NA
size: many
J: TRBJ2-1
CDR3: CAWSFLDSEKYDEQFF
DNA: TGTGCCTGGAGTTTCCTTGACTCTGAGAAGTACGATGAGCAGTTCTTC

V: TRBV15
D: NA
size: many
J: TRBJ1-5
CDR3: CATSMPATGNQPQHF
DNA: TGTGCCACCAGCATGCCAGCCACAGGCAATCAGCCCCAGCATTTT

V: TRBV7-2
D: NA
size: many
J: TRBJ1-1
CDR3: CASSLYYPGAFF
DNA: TGTGCCAGCAGCTTATACTATCCGGGGGCTTTCTTT

V: TRBV28
D: NA
size: many
J: TRBJ1-1
CDR3: CASSLQGVKAFF
DNA: TGTGCCAGCAGTTTACAGGGAGTGAAAGCTTTCTTT